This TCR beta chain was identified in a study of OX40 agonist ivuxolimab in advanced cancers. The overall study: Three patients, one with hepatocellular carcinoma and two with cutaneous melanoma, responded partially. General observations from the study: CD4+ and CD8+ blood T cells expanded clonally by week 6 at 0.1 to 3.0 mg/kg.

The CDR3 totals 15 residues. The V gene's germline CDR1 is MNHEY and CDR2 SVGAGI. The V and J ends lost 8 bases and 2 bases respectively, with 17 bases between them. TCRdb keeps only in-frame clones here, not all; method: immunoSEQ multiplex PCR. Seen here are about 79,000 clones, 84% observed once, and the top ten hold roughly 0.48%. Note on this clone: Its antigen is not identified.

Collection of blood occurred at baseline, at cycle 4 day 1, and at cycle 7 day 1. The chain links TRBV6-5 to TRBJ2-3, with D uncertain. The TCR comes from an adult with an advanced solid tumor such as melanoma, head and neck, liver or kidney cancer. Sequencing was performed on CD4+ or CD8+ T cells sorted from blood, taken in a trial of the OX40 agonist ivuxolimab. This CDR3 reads CASRRDGSYTDTQYF. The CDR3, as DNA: TGTGCCAGCCGCCGAGACGGTTCTTACACAGATACGCAGTATTTT.